One and the same sample provided the 12 T cell receptor beta chains below, sequenced in a study of cytomegalovirus exposure and HLA in healthy donors. In the PCR, 60 Vbeta and 13 Jbeta primers were used. The protocol was immunoSEQ multiplex PCR, while the TCRdb copy is restricted to in-frame clones and leaves out a portion. The data contain 150,000 to 200,000 clones, roughly 12% of them singletons. Sequenced material: PBMCs. The receptors come from a man aged 45-65 years in good health and CMV-seropositive.

V usage is TRBV9 and J usage is TRBJ1-6; D not certain. The CDR3 is 16 residues long. V lost 1 base and J lost 9, with 17 bases in between. Germline V CDR1 and CDR2: SGDLS, YYNGEE. The CDR3 DNA is TGTGCCAGCAGCGTAACTGGCCCCCCGGGAAGTTCACCCCTCCACTTT. Its protein product is CASSVTGPPGSSPLHF.

The sample holds a few counts of this clone. The genes are TRBV5-6 and TRBJ1-1; D gene uncertain. The V gene lost 2 bases and the J gene lost 0 bases, with 11 bases spanning the gap. The CDR3 totals 15 residues. Germline CDR1 and CDR2: SGHDT and YYEEEE. CDR3 amino acids: CASSFGVSMNTEAFF. CDR3 nucleotides: TGTGCCAGCAGCTTCGGGGTATCCATGAACACTGAAGCTTTCTTT. Variable domain in full (rest from reference TRBV5-6 and TRBJ1-1): DAGVTQSPTHLIKTRGQQVTLRCSPKSGHDTVSWYQQALGQGPQFIFQYYEEEERQRGNFPDRFSGHQFPNYSSELNVNALLLGDSALYLCASSFGVSMNTEAFFGQGTRLTVV.

This clone was detected only a few times. The chain uses TRBV5-8 and TRBJ2-1, with 15 positions matching TRBD2. The CDR3 has 18 residues. V was clipped by 1 base and J by 2 bases; unmatched bases: 4. Germline V gene sequence: CDR1 SGHTS, CDR2 YDEGEE. The CDR3 region is CASSLWTSGGAAYNEQFF. The CDR3 nucleotides are TGTGCCAGCAGCTTGTGGACTAGCGGGGGGGCAGCCTACAATGAGCAGTTCTTC.

This clone came up a few times. The chain is built from TRBV5-1 and TRBJ2-7; 10 bases line up with TRBD1. Germline V gene data show CDR1 as SGHRS and CDR2 as YFSETQ. There are 14 residues in the CDR3. J lost 5 bases, V lost 2 bases, and 4 bases had no gene match. The CDR3 here is CASSLSGQGDEQYV. In DNA form, the CDR3 reads TGCGCCAGCAGCTTAAGTGGACAGGGGGACGAGCAGTACGTC.

Only a few counts were recorded for this clone. The rearrangement links TRBV11-2 to TRBJ2-5; the D gene is possibly TRBD2 (6 bases). Deletions cut 4 bases from V and 9 bases from J, with 18 bases between. CDR3 size: 14 residues. Germline V gives CDR1 SGHAT, CDR2 FQNNGV. The CDR3 sequence: CASSSTGTGLAQYF. The CDR3 DNA sequence: TGTGCCAGCAGCTCTACCGGGACTGGGCTGGCCCAGTACTTC.

This clone was found a few times. The chain recombines TRBV4-3 with TRBJ2-7, with 8 nucleotides matching TRBD1. The CDR3 has 15 residues. The junction had 6 bases not matched to a gene; V was cut back by 0 bases and J by 5 bases. The germline CDR1 and CDR2 sequences are LGHNA and YSLEER. The CDR3: CASSQEGTGAHEQYF. For the CDR3, the DNA is TGCGCCAGCAGCCAAGAGGGGACAGGAGCCCACGAGCAGTACTTC.

This clone was detected only a few times. The chain couples TRBV7-7 to TRBJ2-5, with 7 nucleotides matching TRBD1. V trimming: 5 bases; J trimming: 4 bases; junction bases outside the gene matches: 4. The CDR3 totals 13 residues. Germline values: CDR1 SSHAT, CDR2 FNYEAQ (reference sequence). CDR3 sequence: CASSLTGVETQYF. DNA of the CDR3: TGTGCCAGCAGCCTTACAGGGGTAGAGACCCAGTACTTC. The entire variable domain, with the rest obtained from reference TRBV7-7 and TRBJ2-5, is as follows: GAGVSQSPRYKVTKRGQDVTLRCDPISSHATLYWYQQALGQGPEFLTYFNYEAQPDKSGLPSDRFSAERPEGSISTLTIQRTEQRDSAMYRCASSLTGVETQYFGPGTRLLVL.

This chain uses TRBV5-6 with TRBJ1-6; no reliable D call. CDR3 size: 14 residues. Trimming shortened V by 3 bases and J by 10 bases, and 14 bases separated the two germline ends. Germline lookup yields CDR1 SGHDT and CDR2 YYEEEE. The CDR3 region is CASSYWRVRSPLHF. The DNA for the CDR3 is TGTGCCAGCAGCTATTGGAGGGTCCGATCACCCCTCCACTTT.

This clone has a handful of counts. The chain uses TRBV18 and TRBJ1-1; 11 bases map to TRBD1. After removal of 4 bases from V and 3 bases from J, the junction contained 1 base not matched to a gene. This CDR3 spans 14 amino acids. The germline V gene encodes CDR1 KGHSH and CDR2 LQKENI. For the CDR3, the DNA is TGTGCCAGCTCACAGGGACAGGGGGACACTGAAGCTTTCTTT. Translation: CASSQGQGDTEAFF.

The chain is built from TRBV11-2 and TRBJ1-3, with D tentatively TRBD1 (5 bases). The CDR3 is 16 residues long. Germline loops: CDR1 SGHAT, CDR2 FQNNGV. The V and J ends lost 5 bases and 2 bases respectively, with 16 bases between them. The CDR3 is CASSPRGGRAGNTIYF. In DNA form, the CDR3 reads TGTGCCAGCAGCCCCCGCGGGGGACGGGCTGGAAACACCATATATTTT.

The chain employs TRBV29-1 and TRBJ2-7, with a tentative D call TRBD2 (6 bases). CDR3 length: 13 amino acids. Germline CDR1 SQVTM, CDR2 ANQGSEA. V was clipped by 2 bases and J by 4 bases, with 12 bases between them. CDR3 DNA: TGCAGCGTTGAATTGGCGGGGAGGTACGAGCAGTACTTC. Its translation: CSVELAGRYEQYF.

The chain uses TRBV27 and TRBJ1-6, with 10 positions matching TRBD1. V lost 6 bases, J lost 7 bases, and 3 bases stayed unmatched. Germline values: CDR1 MNHEY, CDR2 SMNVEV (reference sequence). The CDR3 has 14 residues. The CDR3 region has the DNA TGTGCCAGCAGGATGGGACAGGGGAATTCACCCCTCCACTTT. Translated: CASRMGQGNSPLHF.